Shown below are 16 T cell receptor beta chains from a single sample sequenced in a study of shared clonotypes between healthy human individuals. The assay was immunoSEQ multiplex PCR, and TCRdb's table has in-frame clones only and misses some. The sample includes some 980,000 clones, 60% to 85% of them seen just once. Specimen: memory CD4+ T cells sorted from blood. The sample's subset: CD45RA-negative fraction. These receptors originate from a man aged 18 to 30 in good health.

The genes are TRBV2 and TRBJ1-2; D perhaps matches TRBD1 (5 bases). The CDR3 consists of 14 residues. The germline V and J ends were trimmed by 1 base and 3 bases, with 9 bases remaining between them. CDR1 SNHLY and CDR2 FYNNEI come from the germline V gene. In DNA form, the CDR3 reads TGTGCCAGCAGTGAAGAGATGGGGGACTATGGCTACACCTTC. Protein product: CASSEEMGDYGYTF.

As regards this clone: Distinct nucleotide sequences in the sample also encode this CDR3. This chain connects TRBV7-2 to TRBJ1-5; possibly TRBD1 for D (5 bases). This CDR3 comprises 13 residues. V was cut by 1 base and J by 6 bases, with 7 bases left in between. Germline V gene sequence: CDR1 SGHTA, CDR2 FQGNSA. The CDR3 reads CASSLGRGQPQHF. The CDR3 region has the DNA TGTGCCAGCAGCTTAGGGAGGGGTCAGCCCCAGCATTTT.

Turning to this clone: The same CDR3 can be traced to other DNA sequences in this sample. The CDR3 region has the DNA TGTGCCAGCAGCTCCCGGGACAGAAACACTGAAGCTTTCTTT. Translated: CASSSRDRNTEAFF. This chain joins TRBV7-9 and TRBJ1-1; TRBD1 matches 7 bases. Germline V gives CDR1 SEHNR, CDR2 FQNEAQ (reference sequence). V was pared by 4 bases and J by 2 bases, with 4 bases of the junction left unmatched. This CDR3 has 14 residues.

This clone was observed a few times. The rearrangement links TRBV27 to TRBJ2-3, with 11 nucleotides matching TRBD1. The V gene's germline CDR1 is MNHEY and CDR2 SMNVEV (reference sequence). V lost 4 bases and J lost 0; bases outside the gene matches: 6. The CDR3 runs 17 residues. The CDR3 here is CASSSGDRGTSTDTQYF. CDR3 coding DNA: TGTGCCAGCAGTTCGGGGGACAGGGGGACTAGCACAGATACGCAGTATTTT.

This clone was recorded once. The J gene is TRBJ2-3, the V gene TRBV5-1; maybe TRBD2 (5 bases). Germline CDR1 and CDR2: SGHRS and YFSETQ. The CDR3 length is 14 residues. Trimming took off 1 base at V and 7 bases at J, with 13 bases between the two ends. The CDR3 here is CASSLLSSSHTQYF. The CDR3 bases are TGCGCCAGCAGCTTGTTGTCTAGCTCACATACGCAGTATTTT.

The chain carries TRBV18 and TRBJ1-1, with TRBD1 matching over 7 bases. Germline CDR1 and CDR2: KGHSH and LQKENI. Trimming cost V 6 bases and J 3 bases; bases outside gene matches: 4. CDR3 length: 13 amino acids. CDR3 residues: CASSVGQDTEAFF. In DNA, the CDR3 is TGTGCCAGCTCCGTAGGACAGGACACTGAAGCTTTCTTT.

The chain employs TRBV15 and TRBJ1-1; 7 nucleotides match TRBD1. Germline lookup yields CDR1 LNHNV and CDR2 YYDKDF (reference sequence). The CDR3 spans 16 residues. Trimming cost V 5 bases and J 1 base; bases outside gene matches: 10. CDR3 DNA: TGTGCCACCAGCGCGGGTCCGACAGGGAAGAACACTGAAGCTTTCTTT. Translation: CATSAGPTGKNTEAFF.

The CDR3: CATGPIDTQYF. The DNA of the CDR3 is TGTGCCACCGGACCAATAGATACGCAGTATTTT. The chain links TRBV10-3 to TRBJ2-3; unclear D gene. The CDR3 is made up of 11 amino acids. Germline assignment: CDR1 ENHRY and CDR2 SYGVKD. The V and J ends lost 10 bases and 5 bases respectively, with 10 bases between them.

This sequence joins TRBV30 and TRBJ1-2, with unresolved D. The V gene's germline CDR1 is GTSNPN and CDR2 SVGIG (reference sequence). V gave up 2 bases and J gave up 6 bases, with 7 bases separating them. The CDR3 loop spans 11 amino acids. The CDR3 nucleotides are TGTGCCTGGAGTATGAGAGATGGCTACACCTTC. Amino acids: CAWSMRDGYTF.

The V gene is TRBV5-4, the J gene TRBJ2-5, with TRBD2 identical over 7 bases. Germline V gives CDR1 SGHNT, CDR2 YYREEE (reference sequence). The CDR3 contains 14 residues. The ends lost 4 bases at V and 1 base at J; junction bases unmatched: 4. CDR3 loop: CASSTGGGQETQYF. The CDR3 DNA reads as TGTGCCAGCAGCACGGGGGGAGGCCAAGAGACCCAGTACTTC.

The V call is TRBV4-1, the J call TRBJ2-7; D uncertain. The germline CDR1 and CDR2 sequences are MGHRA and YSYEKL. Trimming shortened V by 4 bases and J by 2 bases, and 15 bases separated the two germline ends. The CDR3 is 15 residues long. Here the CDR3 reads CASSRIHGTPYEQYF. The CDR3 DNA is TGCGCCAGCAGCCGCATACACGGCACTCCCTACGAGCAGTACTTC.

The sample holds a few counts of this clone. The chain couples TRBV18 to TRBJ2-4; the D is unclear. V was shortened by 2 bases and J by 3 bases, with 8 bases between the two germline ends. CDR3 length: 14 residues. Germline V gives CDR1 KGHSH, CDR2 LQKENI. This chain's CDR3 is CASSPNGGKNIQYF. CDR3 bases: TGTGCCAGCTCACCAAATGGCGGCAAAAACATTCAGTACTTC.

This chain uses TRBV15 with TRBJ1-5, with 8 bases that match TRBD1. CDR1 LNHNV and CDR2 YYDKDF come from the germline V gene (reference sequence). The CDR3 spans 24 residues. Trimming removed 8 bases from V and 1 base from J; junction bases left unmatched: 34. The CDR3 sequence: CATGPSRVAVRDGQGKTSNQPQHF. The CDR3 DNA is TGTGCCACCGGACCGAGTCGGGTCGCGGTCCGGGATGGACAGGGTAAAACGAGCAATCAGCCCCAGCATTTT. Filled out from reference TRBV15 and TRBJ1-5, the complete variable domain reads DAMVIQNPRYQVTQFGKPVTLSCSQTLNHNVMYWYQQKSSQAPKLLFHYYDKDFNNEADTPDNFQSRRPNTSFCFLDIRSPGLGDTAMYLCATGPSRVAVRDGQGKTSNQPQHFGDGTRLSIL.

This clone has a handful of counts. Other nucleotide sequences in the sample specify the same CDR3. The chain recombines TRBV2 with TRBJ1-3; D unclear. CDR1 is SNHLY, CDR2 FYNNEI, per germline. Trimming cost V 3 bases and J 0 bases, with 9 bases left between them. The CDR3 has 15 residues. CDR3 nucleotide sequence: TGTGCCAGCAGTGAGGACTCTCTCTCTGGAAACACCATATATTTT. This codes for CASSEDSLSGNTIYF.

The chain has TRBV7-2 and TRBJ2-4, with TRBD1 matching 11 bases. The CDR3 length is 15 residues. V lost 5 bases to trimming and J lost 7 bases; unmatched junction nucleotides: 7. Germline values: CDR1 SGHTA, CDR2 FQGNSA. CDR3: CASSLSGTGGNIQYF. CDR3 DNA sequence: TGTGCCAGCAGCCTATCCGGGACAGGGGGGAACATTCAGTACTTC.

In this sample, this clone turned up once. The chain joins TRBV5-1 to TRBJ2-3, with TRBD2 matching 9 bases. Germline CDR1 is SGHRS and CDR2 is YFSETQ. The CDR3 extends over 15 amino acids. V lost 2 bases to trimming and J lost 1 base; unmatched junction nucleotides: 2. The CDR3, as DNA: TGCGCCAGCAGCTTACGACTAGCGGGCACAGATACGCAGTATTTT. Translated, it gives CASSLRLAGTDTQYF.